The 27 T cell receptor beta chains below were found in one sample sequenced in a study of blood T cell repertoires in COVID-19. Clones were sequenced by immunoSEQ multiplex PCR, and TCRdb holds only the in-frame ones, with some missing. Among 65,000 or so clones listed, 76% were seen once. Sequenced material: peripheral blood. All receptors come from a woman aged 45-65 years with active or convalescent COVID-19.

This chain uses TRBV19 with TRBJ1-1; D might be TRBD1 (6 bases). Trimming removed 3 bases at V and 5 bases at J, with 13 bases between. CDR3 length: 14 residues. Germline values: CDR1 LNHDA, CDR2 SQIVND (reference sequence). The CDR3 sequence is CASSMWGRGTEAFF. CDR3 nucleotides: TGTGCCAGTAGTATGTGGGGGCGTGGGACTGAAGCTTTCTTT.

The V gene is TRBV7-9, the J gene TRBJ2-7, with 12 positions matching TRBD1. Germline V gene sequence: CDR1 SEHNR, CDR2 FQNEAQ (reference sequence). The CDR3 is 14 amino acids. J gave up 5 bases and V 4 bases, and 3 bases lay outside the gene matches. CDR3 sequence (DNA): TGTGCCAGCAGCTCCGGGACAGGGGGCCACGAGCAGTACTTC. It yields the protein CASSSGTGGHEQYF.

The chain combines TRBV2 with TRBJ2-7; TRBD1 agrees at 8 bases. Per the germline V gene, CDR1 is SNHLY and CDR2 is FYNNEI. The CDR3 has 15 amino acids. V dropped 6 bases and J dropped 3; count of bases not matched to a gene: 10. CDR3 coding DNA: TGTGCCAGCAGCCTAGGACAGGGCTTGATCTACGAGCAGTACTTC. It is translated as CASSLGQGLIYEQYF. Looking up the rest from reference TRBV2 and TRBJ2-7 gives the full variable domain: EPEVTQTPSHQVTQMGQEVILRCVPISNHLYFYWYRQILGQKVEFLVSFYNNEISEKSEIFDDQFSVERPDGSNFTLKIRSTKLEDSAMYFCASSLGQGLIYEQYFGPGTRLTVT.

This chain connects TRBV7-2 to TRBJ2-3; D gene ambiguous. Trimming left V 2 bases short and J 2 bases short, with 8 bases between. The CDR3 is 14 amino acids. Germline CDR1 reads SGHTA; CDR2 reads FQGNSA. The CDR3 DNA reads as TGTGCCAGCAGCTTATCAAGCGTCACAGATACGCAGTATTTT. This gives the protein CASSLSSVTDTQYF. Combining the CDR3 with reference TRBV7-2 and TRBJ2-3 gives the whole variable domain GAGVSQSPSNKVTEKGKDVELRCDPISGHTALYWYRQSLGQGLEFLIYFQGNSAPDKSGLPSDRFSAERTGGSVSTLTIQRTQQEDSAVYLCASSLSSVTDTQYFGPGTRLTVL.

V is TRBV19 and J is TRBJ2-1, with a possible D match to TRBD1 (5 bases). This CDR3 contains 14 residues. V lost 9 bases and J 6 bases, leaving 18 bases between the germline ends. Germline V lookup: CDR1 LNHDA, CDR2 SQIVND (reference sequence). The CDR3 loop is CASSLWGSTNEQFF. As DNA, the CDR3 is TGTGCCAGCAGTCTATGGGGCTCCACCAATGAGCAGTTCTTC.

This clone appeared a few times. V gene TRBV3-1 (or the pseudogene TRBV3-2) combines with J gene TRBJ2-3; 13 bases match TRBD2. V dropped 0 bases and J dropped 2; count of bases not matched to a gene: 5. CDR1 and CDR2 (germline): LGHDT, YNNKEL (reference sequence). CDR3 size: 18 residues. CDR3 amino acids: CASSQELAGGLNTDTQYF. The CDR3 coding sequence is TGTGCCAGCAGCCAAGAACTAGCGGGAGGGCTCAACACAGATACGCAGTATTTT.

This sequence joins TRBV5-4 and TRBJ2-7; TRBD2 matches 13 bases. V trimming: 4 bases; J trimming: 5 bases; junction bases outside the gene matches: 9. There are 16 residues in the CDR3. Germline lookup yields CDR1 SGHNT and CDR2 YYREEE (reference sequence). This CDR3 is CASSPSRTSGSHEQYF. The CDR3 nucleotides read TGTGCCAGCAGCCCGAGCCGGACTAGCGGGAGCCACGAGCAGTACTTC.

This chain connects TRBV7-9 to TRBJ1-2; 9 bases agree with TRBD1. Per germline, CDR1 SEHNR and CDR2 FQNEAQ (reference sequence). After removal of 3 bases from V and 11 bases from J, the junction contained 7 bases not matched to a gene. The CDR3 contains 13 residues. CDR3 amino acids: CASSFAGTGSYTF. CDR3 coding DNA: TGTGCCAGCAGCTTTGCCGGGACAGGGAGTTACACCTTC.

This rearrangement joins TRBV5-6 to TRBJ2-7; 10 bases fit TRBD1. V shed 6 bases and J 4 bases; nucleotides not matched to a gene: 10. The germline V gene has CDR1 SGHDT and CDR2 YYEEEE. The CDR3 sequence is 15 residues long. CDR3 in amino acids: CASTTTGGSQYEQYF. CDR3 DNA sequence: TGTGCCAGCACCACGACAGGGGGCAGTCAGTACGAGCAGTACTTC. Filled out from reference TRBV5-6 and TRBJ2-7, the complete variable domain reads DAGVTQSPTHLIKTRGQQVTLRCSPKSGHDTVSWYQQALGQGPQFIFQYYEEEERQRGNFPDRFSGHQFPNYSSELNVNALLLGDSALYLCASTTTGGSQYEQYFGPGTRLTVT.

The chain combines TRBV7-9 with TRBJ2-3, with D perhaps TRBD1 (5 bases). Germline lookup yields CDR1 SEHNR and CDR2 FQNEAQ (reference sequence). Trimming took 5 bases from V and 4 from J, leaving 16 bases between them. The CDR3 totals 15 residues. CDR3 nucleotides: TGTGCCAGCAGCCCGCAGGGCCACTCCTCAGATACGCAGTATTTT. This codes for CASSPQGHSSDTQYF.

The rearrangement joins TRBV27 to TRBJ2-2; TRBD1 is a possible D gene (6 bases). CDR3 length equals 16 residues. Trimming removed 2 bases at V and 3 bases at J, with 13 bases between. Germline V CDR1 and CDR2: MNHEY, SMNVEV (reference sequence). As DNA, the CDR3 is TGTGCCAGCAGTTTAACAGGGCCGTCGGACACCGGGGAGCTGTTTTTT. Translation gives CASSLTGPSDTGELFF.

The V and J genes are TRBV6-5 and TRBJ2-5; tentatively, D is TRBD1 (7 bases). V was pared by 8 bases and J by 4 bases, with 17 bases between. CDR3 length: 14 residues. Per the germline V gene, CDR1 is MNHEY and CDR2 is SVGAGI. The DNA for the CDR3 is TGTGCCAGCCTCCAGGGGGGCGGGCTAGAGACCCAGTACTTC. Amino acids: CASLQGGGLETQYF.

The gene calls are TRBV3-1 (or the pseudogene TRBV3-2) and TRBJ1-3; D not certain. Trimming left V 1 base short and J 6 bases short, with 4 bases between. CDR1 and CDR2 (germline): LGHDT, YNNKEL (reference sequence). CDR3 length: 12 residues. The DNA for the CDR3 is TGTGCCAGCAGCCAAGGTAAAAACACCATATATTTT. Protein sequence: CASSQGKNTIYF.

This clone showed up just once. J is TRBJ2-3 and V is TRBV3-1 (or the pseudogene TRBV3-2); D not certain. There are 17 residues in the CDR3. In germline, CDR1 is LGHDT, CDR2 YNNKEL (reference sequence). Trimming took 0 bases from V and 2 from J, leaving 15 bases between them. The CDR3 DNA reads TGTGCCAGCAGCCAAGAATCGCCCTACCTAAACACAGATACGCAGTATTTT. Translation gives CASSQESPYLNTDTQYF.

This chain connects TRBV6-2 or TRBV6-3 to TRBJ1-2; 8 bases are shared with TRBD1. Germline CDR1 and CDR2: MNHEY and SVGEGT. V was pared by 5 bases and J by 7 bases, with 6 bases of the junction left unmatched. The length of the CDR3 is 13 residues. CDR3: CASSRTGPSGYTF. CDR3 nucleotides: TGTGCCAGCAGTCGGACAGGGCCTAGTGGCTACACCTTC.

This chain links TRBV6-5 with TRBJ2-1; 8 nucleotides align to TRBD2. CDR1 MNHEY and CDR2 SVGAGI come from the germline V gene. There are 15 residues in the CDR3. V lost 4 bases and J lost 8; bases outside the gene matches: 10. CDR3 region: CASSSSQREKHEQFF. The CDR3 DNA sequence: TGTGCCAGCAGTTCCTCACAGCGGGAGAAGCATGAGCAGTTCTTC.

This clone was seen a handful of times. The J gene is TRBJ1-3, the V gene TRBV19; TRBD1 is a possible D gene (5 bases). Germline CDR1 and CDR2: LNHDA and SQIVND (reference sequence). Trimming left V 3 bases short and J 8 bases short, with 8 bases between. The CDR3 covers 12 residues. This CDR3 reads CASSIGGHTIYF. The CDR3 DNA is TGTGCCAGTAGTATCGGGGGACACACCATATATTTT.

The V and J genes are TRBV3-1 (or the pseudogene TRBV3-2) and TRBJ1-2; possible D gene TRBD1, 5 bases. CDR3 size: 14 residues. Per the germline V gene, CDR1 is LGHDT and CDR2 is YNNKEL (reference sequence). V was pared by 1 base and J by 6 bases, with 12 bases between. CDR3 bases: TGTGCCAGCAGCCAAGGAGGAGGGGACCATGGCTACACCTTC. This translates into CASSQGGGDHGYTF.

In this sample, this clone turned up a few times. The gene calls are TRBV18 and TRBJ2-1; 13 bases are a match to TRBD2. The CDR3 loop spans 15 amino acids. V lost 5 bases and J lost 4; bases outside the gene matches: 2. Germline V gene lookup returns CDR1 KGHSH and CDR2 LQKENI. The CDR3, as DNA: TGTGCCAGCTCATCGACTAGCGGGAGGTACAATGAGCAGTTCTTC. Protein product: CASSSTSGRYNEQFF.

The rearrangement links TRBV7-2 to TRBJ1-2; TRBD1 aligns across 8 bases. Germline V gives CDR1 SGHTA, CDR2 FQGNSA. Losses at the gene ends were 3 bases for V and 5 bases for J; bases not matched to a gene: 8. The CDR3 is 15 residues long. CDR3 region: CASSLNGQGGYGYTF. CDR3 nucleotide sequence: TGTGCCAGCAGCTTGAATGGACAGGGAGGGTATGGCTACACCTTC.

This rearrangement joins TRBV18 to TRBJ2-7; 7 nucleotides match TRBD1. CDR3 length: 12 amino acids. J lost 5 bases, V lost 6 bases, and 4 bases had no gene match. Germline lookup yields CDR1 KGHSH and CDR2 LQKENI. The CDR3 DNA sequence: TGTGCCAGCTCGCCGACAGGGAACGAGCAGTACTTC. Its translation: CASSPTGNEQYF.

The chain combines TRBV30 with TRBJ2-5; the D gene is possibly TRBD2 (5 bases). Germline assignment: CDR1 GTSNPN and CDR2 SVGIG (reference sequence). The CDR3 totals 15 residues. V dropped 3 bases and J dropped 4 bases, with 18 bases sitting between them. CDR3 region: CAWSPRRLVGETQYF. The CDR3 DNA sequence: TGTGCCTGGAGCCCCCGGAGGCTAGTCGGAGAGACCCAGTACTTC.

This clone has only a few counts. J is TRBJ1-1 and V is TRBV6-5; 7 bases are a match to TRBD1. The CDR3 is 15 amino acids. Germline-derived CDR1 and CDR2 are MNHEY and SVGAGI. The V segment lost 5 bases and the J segment 6 bases; nucleotides outside the gene matches: 12. This CDR3 reads CASSPARGLGAEAFF. CDR3 nucleotides: TGTGCCAGCAGTCCGGCGAGGGGGCTTGGGGCTGAAGCTTTCTTT.

This clone was seen more than once but under ten times. The rearrangement links TRBV4-2 to TRBJ2-1; 7 nucleotides match TRBD2. The V segment lost 1 base and the J segment 8 bases; nucleotides outside the gene matches: 8. This CDR3 comprises 15 residues. Germline values: CDR1 LGHNA, CDR2 YNFKEQ. The CDR3 loop reads CASSQGGRLEDEQFF. The DNA for the CDR3 is TGTGCCAGCAGCCAAGGCGGGAGACTAGAAGATGAGCAGTTCTTC.

This clone was detected only a few times. The CDR3 nucleotides are TGCGCCAGCAGCCCTCAGGGGGCGATAAATGGCTACACCTTC. It encodes CASSPQGAINGYTF. The chain joins TRBV4-1 to TRBJ1-2; 8 bases line up with TRBD1. The germline gives CDR1 MGHRA, CDR2 YSYEKL. V shed 4 bases and J 6 bases; nucleotides not matched to a gene: 7. This CDR3 has 14 amino acids.

This clone was detected many times. The genes are TRBV6-5 and TRBJ1-2, with 7 bases that match TRBD1. The V segment lost 5 bases and the J segment 4 bases; nucleotides outside the gene matches: 7. Germline V gene lookup returns CDR1 MNHEY and CDR2 SVGAGI. The CDR3 contains 14 residues. The CDR3 sequence: CASSQGQRAYGYTF. The CDR3 DNA sequence: TGTGCCAGCAGTCAGGGACAGAGGGCCTATGGCTACACCTTC.

J is TRBJ2-3 and V is TRBV7-3; D gene unclear. Germline values: CDR1 SGHTA, CDR2 FQGTGA. The germline V and J ends were trimmed by 2 bases and 3 bases, with 15 bases remaining between them. The CDR3 is 16 residues long. In DNA form, the CDR3 reads TGTGCCAGCAGCTTAGATCCGTCACCCGGTACAGATACGCAGTATTTT. It specifies CASSLDPSPGTDTQYF.